These 30 T cell receptor beta chains originate from one sample sequenced in a study of T-cell reconstitution after alpha-beta-depleted transplantation in children. Library preparation (for TCRbeta) was performed with unique molecular identifiers. TCRdb itself ran the PCR reads through MiXCR, one entry per CDR3 protein. Of around 600,000 distinct CDR3 sequences detected, about 11% appear once; the ten largest clones hold less than 5%. The material was PBMCs from the stem cell graft donor, obtained from the stem cell graft. The receptors derive from a human donor who donated a stem cell graft to a child with acute myeloid leukemia.

Only a few counts were recorded for this clonotype. CDR3 protein: CASSMTTYEQYF. CDR3 bases: TGTGCCAGCAGTATGACCACCTACGAGCAGTACTTC. The gene calls are TRBV7-2 and TRBJ2-7; D call uncertain. CDR3 length equals 12 residues. V was clipped by 6 bases and J by 2 bases, with 8 bases between them. CDR1 SGHTA and CDR2 FQGNSA come from the germline V gene.

V usage is TRBV29-1 and J usage is TRBJ2-4; TRBD2 is a possible D gene (5 bases). Trimming cost V 2 bases and J 4 bases, with 12 bases left between them. The CDR3 spans 14 residues. Germline lookup yields CDR1 SQVTM and CDR2 ANQGSEA. This CDR3 reads CSVEPSGEKNIQYF. As DNA, the CDR3 is TGCAGCGTTGAACCCAGCGGCGAAAAAAACATTCAGTACTTC.

This chain links TRBV29-1 with TRBJ2-5; TRBD1 agrees at 9 bases. V shed 6 bases, J shed 5 bases, and the junction held 7 bases outside the gene matches. CDR1 is SQVTM and CDR2 is ANQGSEA in the germline V gene. This CDR3 comprises 13 residues. CDR3 protein: CSVRRTGAETQYF. Written as DNA, the CDR3 is TGCAGCGTCCGCCGGACAGGGGCGGAGACCCAGTACTTC.

This clonotype came up a few times. The chain links TRBV20-1 to TRBJ1-1; 9 nucleotides line up with TRBD1. V lost 4 bases to trimming and J lost 0 bases; unmatched junction nucleotides: 12. Germline CDR1 DFQATT, CDR2 SNEGSKA (reference sequence). The CDR3 sequence is 17 residues long. The chain's CDR3 is CSANPDRGAPMNTEAFF. The DNA of the CDR3 is TGCAGTGCTAACCCCGACAGGGGGGCCCCTATGAACACTGAAGCTTTCTTT.

This clonotype has at least ten counts. The chain links TRBV10-3 to TRBJ2-1, with D perhaps TRBD2 (5 bases). Trimming took off 9 bases at V and 2 bases at J, with 8 bases between the two ends. Germline CDR1 is ENHRY and CDR2 is SYGVKD. The CDR3 spans 12 residues. The CDR3 DNA sequence: TGTGCCATTGCCGGGGCCTACAATGAGCAGTTCTTC. It encodes CAIAGAYNEQFF.

This sequence joins TRBV10-3 and TRBJ2-5; no reliable D call. The CDR3 covers 12 residues. The germline CDR1 and CDR2 sequences are ENHRY and SYGVKD. V lost 2 bases to trimming and J lost 7 bases, with 8 bases between them. The CDR3: CAISEGVATQYF. CDR3 in DNA: TGTGCCATCAGTGAGGGTGTGGCGACCCAGTACTTC.

The rearrangement joins TRBV9 to TRBJ2-1; 11 nucleotides agree with TRBD2. Trimming took 1 base from V and 8 from J; bases not matched to a gene: 17. Germline lookup yields CDR1 SGDLS and CDR2 YYNGEE. This CDR3 spans 19 amino acids. The CDR3 coding sequence is TGTGCCAGCAGCGTAAAGCTTGCCCGGGGACTAGCGGCCCTCGATGAGCAGTTCTTC. Translated: CASSVKLARGLAALDEQFF.

This clonotype was observed a few times. The V call is TRBV2, the J call TRBJ1-5; D remains ambiguous. The CDR3 spans 14 residues. With 7 bases removed from V and 6 bases from J, the gap between germline ends came to 16 bases. Germline V gene data show CDR1 as SNHLY and CDR2 as FYNNEI. The CDR3 is CASMMLQKGQPQHF. In nucleotides, the CDR3 is TGTGCCAGCATGATGCTACAGAAAGGTCAGCCCCAGCATTTT.

In its sample, this clonotype was seen a few times. The rearrangement links TRBV24-1 to TRBJ2-3; D gene uncertain. Germline V gives CDR1 KGHDR, CDR2 SFDVKD. V was shortened by 7 bases and J by 4 bases, with 5 bases between the two germline ends. The CDR3 loop spans 11 amino acids. CDR3 in amino acids: CATRQADTQYF. The DNA for the CDR3 is TGTGCCACCAGGCAGGCAGATACGCAGTATTTT.

This clonotype showed up just a few times. The CDR3, as DNA: TGCGCCAGCAGCTTGGATGGCATAAGGAGCGGGAGTAGGTCCTACAATGAGCAGTTCTTC. Its translation: CASSLDGIRSGSRSYNEQFF. The chain uses TRBV5-1 and TRBJ2-1, with TRBD2 matching 8 bases. J lost 1 base, V lost 0 bases, and 15 bases had no gene match. CDR1 and CDR2 from the germline V gene are SGHRS and YFSETQ. There are 20 residues in the CDR3.

The chain is built from TRBV20-1 and TRBJ2-2; D not certain. CDR1 and CDR2 from the germline V gene are DFQATT and SNEGSKA (reference sequence). V was trimmed by 0 bases and J by 0 bases, leaving 14 bases between them. The length of the CDR3 is 17 residues. The CDR3 nucleotides are TGCAGTGCTAGAGACGTCGGGCAGTTCGCGAACACCGGGGAGCTGTTTTTT. This gives the protein CSARDVGQFANTGELFF.

This clonotype occurred a few times. The chain has TRBV15 and TRBJ2-7; D is unclear. CDR1 LNHNV and CDR2 YYDKDF come from the germline V gene (reference sequence). CDR3 length equals 15 residues. Trimming stripped 0 bases from V and 6 bases from J, with 15 bases between. In DNA form, the CDR3 reads TGTGCCACCAGCAGAGATTTGGATTTCCCCCTCGAGCAGTACTTC. Translated, it gives CATSRDLDFPLEQYF.

This clonotype was picked up many times. The chain is built from TRBV7-9 and TRBJ2-3, with D unclear. With 1 base removed from V and 5 bases from J, the gap between germline ends came to 7 bases. Germline values: CDR1 SEHNR, CDR2 FQNEAQ (reference sequence). The CDR3 covers 13 residues. The CDR3 DNA reads as TGTGCCAGCAGCTTAGAGGAAGAAGATACGCAGTATTTT. It translates to CASSLEEEDTQYF.

This clonotype was seen a handful of times. The chain employs TRBV24-1 and TRBJ2-2; no reliable D call. The CDR3 contains 13 residues. Germline V gene lookup returns CDR1 KGHDR and CDR2 SFDVKD. V gave up 5 bases and J gave up 10 bases, with 13 bases separating them. CDR3 protein: CATSVPPSPELFF. The CDR3 DNA reads TGTGCCACCAGTGTCCCCCCCTCCCCGGAGCTGTTTTTT.

The J gene is TRBJ2-1, the V gene TRBV7-3, with 12 nucleotides matching TRBD2. The CDR3 length is 14 residues. Looked up from germline, CDR1 is SGHTA and CDR2 is FQGTGA. The ends lost 5 bases at V and 7 bases at J; junction bases unmatched: 3. This CDR3 reads CASSLGTSGNEQFF. As DNA, the CDR3 is TGTGCCAGCAGCCTTGGGACTAGCGGGAATGAGCAGTTCTTC.

The DNA of the CDR3 is TGTGCCAGCTCATCGCAGGGGGTTGGAAGCAATGAGCAGTTCTTC. Translated, it gives CASSSQGVGSNEQFF. The chain employs TRBV18 and TRBJ2-1; 7 nucleotides agree with TRBD1. The V and J ends lost 5 bases and 6 bases, in that order; junction bases with no gene match: 10. The germline CDR1 and CDR2 sequences are KGHSH and LQKENI. The CDR3 consists of 15 residues.

This clonotype was observed a handful of times. The V call is TRBV7-6, the J call TRBJ2-1, with D possibly TRBD2 on 6 matching bases. CDR3 length: 14 amino acids. CDR1 is SGHVS, CDR2 FNYEAQ, per germline. The V end lost 2 bases, the J end lost 8 bases, and 13 bases lay between the germline ends. The DNA of the CDR3 is TGTGCCAGCAGCTTAAGGAGGGCAACTGATGAGCAGTTCTTC. Protein product: CASSLRRATDEQFF.

The chain couples TRBV20-1 to TRBJ2-5; 13 bases fit TRBD2. The CDR3 has 17 residues. CDR1 DFQATT and CDR2 SNEGSKA come from the germline V gene (reference sequence). V lost 3 bases to trimming and J lost 5 bases; unmatched junction nucleotides: 12. CDR3 in amino acids: CSASAGTSGMGRETQYF. The CDR3 region has the DNA TGCAGTGCTAGTGCCGGGACTAGCGGGATGGGGCGGGAGACCCAGTACTTC.

The genes are TRBV20-1 and TRBJ1-2, with 8 bases identical to TRBD1. This CDR3 spans 11 amino acids. V shed 5 bases, J shed 8 bases, and the junction held 4 bases outside the gene matches. Per the germline V gene, CDR1 is DFQATT and CDR2 is SNEGSKA (reference sequence). As DNA, the CDR3 is TGCAGTGCTTGGGGACAGGACGGCTACACCTTC. Its protein product is CSAWGQDGYTF.

The chain links TRBV4-2 to TRBJ1-2; TRBD1 might be the D (5 bases). CDR1 and CDR2 from the germline V gene are LGHNA and YNFKEQ. This CDR3 contains 15 residues. The V end was cut by 4 bases, the J end by 2 bases, with 14 bases between. The CDR3 nucleotides read TGTGCCAGCAGCCCACGCCCCGACAGCAACTATGGCTACACCTTC. Protein sequence: CASSPRPDSNYGYTF.

This sequence joins TRBV11-2 and TRBJ1-1; D gene unclear. CDR1 is SGHAT and CDR2 is FQNNGV in the germline V gene. The CDR3 consists of 13 residues. V was shortened by 8 bases and J by 0 bases, with 10 bases between the two germline ends. The CDR3 DNA follows: TGTGCCAGCTGGGATGGTATGAACACTGAAGCTTTCTTT. Its protein product is CASWDGMNTEAFF.

This clonotype appeared many times. V usage is TRBV24-1 and J usage is TRBJ2-1; perhaps TRBD2 as D (6 bases). The CDR3 has 15 amino acids. Germline V lookup: CDR1 KGHDR, CDR2 SFDVKD. V was shortened by 0 bases and J by 2 bases, with 7 bases between the two germline ends. The CDR3 DNA sequence: TGTGCCACCAGTGATTTGCCGGGAGCCTACAATGAGCAGTTCTTC. Translation: CATSDLPGAYNEQFF.

This clonotype was observed a few times. The CDR3 nucleotides are TGTGCCAGCAGCTTGGTTCCGGGGGCGGGTCAGCCCCAGCATTTT. Amino acid sequence: CASSLVPGAGQPQHF. J is TRBJ1-5 and V is TRBV5-5; D possibly corresponds to TRBD1 (6 bases). Germline loops: CDR1 SGHKS, CDR2 YYEKEE (reference sequence). CDR3 size: 15 residues. Trimming took 0 bases from V and 6 from J, leaving 13 bases between them.

The V gene is TRBV15, the J gene TRBJ2-7, with 7 bases matching TRBD1. This CDR3 is 14 amino acids long. Trimming took 6 bases from V and 5 from J; bases not matched to a gene: 10. Germline V gene lookup returns CDR1 LNHNV and CDR2 YYDKDF (reference sequence). This chain's CDR3 is CATRPSGQRDEQYF. The CDR3 nucleotides are TGTGCCACCAGACCGTCGGGACAGAGGGACGAGCAGTACTTC.

This clonotype showed up just a few times. The V gene is TRBV19, the J gene TRBJ2-2, with D possibly TRBD1 on 6 matching bases. The CDR3 extends over 14 amino acids. The V and J ends lost 6 bases and 6 bases respectively, with 14 bases between them. The germline V gene has CDR1 LNHDA and CDR2 SQIVND (reference sequence). The CDR3 here is CASRSRGGAGELFF. As DNA, the CDR3 is TGTGCCAGTAGGAGCAGGGGCGGCGCCGGGGAGCTGTTTTTT.

This clonotype was observed a handful of times. The rearrangement uses TRBV5-1 and TRBJ1-1, with D possibly TRBD1 on 5 matching bases. This CDR3 comprises 16 residues. Germline V gene sequence: CDR1 SGHRS, CDR2 YFSETQ. Trimming stripped 0 bases from V and 0 bases from J, with 12 bases between. In DNA form, the CDR3 reads TGCGCCAGCAGCTTGGCCCCTGACAGATTGAACACTGAAGCTTTCTTT. Protein: CASSLAPDRLNTEAFF. Using reference TRBV5-1 and TRBJ1-1 for the parts outside the CDR3, the full variable domain is KAGVTQTPRYLIKTRGQQVTLSCSPISGHRSVSWYQQTPGQGLQFLFEYFSETQRNKGNFPGRFSGRQFSNSRSEMNVSTLELGDSALYLCASSLAPDRLNTEAFFGQGTRLTVV.

This clonotype was detected only a few times. The rearrangement uses TRBV25-1 and TRBJ2-2, with D hard to call. Germline lookup yields CDR1 MGHDK and CDR2 SYGVNS. Trimming stripped 7 bases from V and 0 bases from J, with 12 bases between. The CDR3 spans 15 residues. The CDR3 nucleotides read TGTGCCAGCACTTCGGAGTCTTCGAACACCGGGGAGCTGTTTTTT. Protein product: CASTSESSNTGELFF.

This clonotype was observed many times. V gene TRBV5-8 combines with J gene TRBJ2-1, with unresolved D. The CDR3 is made up of 11 amino acids. Germline CDR1 reads SGHTS; CDR2 reads YDEGEE. The ends were cut back, 0 bases at V and 8 bases at J, with 3 bases in the middle. DNA for the CDR3: TGTGCCAGCAGCTTGGCCCATGAGCAGTTCTTC. Translated: CASSLAHEQFF.

This clonotype was recorded many times. The V call is TRBV9, the J call TRBJ2-3, with a tentative D call TRBD1 (5 bases). The length of the CDR3 is 13 residues. CDR1 is SGDLS, CDR2 YYNGEE, per germline. V was clipped by 3 bases and J by 7 bases, with 12 bases between them. The CDR3: CASSDPDIHTQYF. Written as DNA, the CDR3 is TGTGCCAGCAGCGACCCGGACATCCATACGCAGTATTTT.

The chain has TRBV6-5 and TRBJ2-3; D perhaps matches TRBD1 (6 bases). The V end lost 6 bases, the J end lost 7 bases, and 11 bases lay between the germline ends. CDR3 length equals 12 residues. Germline V lookup: CDR1 MNHEY, CDR2 SVGAGI. The CDR3 DNA reads as TGTGCCAGCAGGAACAGGGTCCATACGCAGTATTTT. Its translation is CASRNRVHTQYF.